These 30 T cell receptor beta chains were all obtained from the same sample, sequenced in a study of cytomegalovirus exposure and HLA in healthy donors. The study ran its PCR with 60 Vbeta and 13 Jbeta primers. This table comes from immunoSEQ multiplex PCR, and its TCRdb copy is limited to in-frame clones, with some not included. The data contain 110,000 to 150,000 clones, roughly 70% of them seen just once; the ten biggest clones take up about 7%. The sample comprised PBMCs. The receptors here all came from a man aged 25-45 years in good health and CMV-seronegative.

A note on this clone: The sample contains more than one DNA sequence encoding this CDR3. The chain recombines TRBV9 with TRBJ2-6, with 8 bases matching TRBD1. CDR3 length equals 18 residues. V shed 2 bases and J 0 bases; nucleotides not matched to a gene: 7. Germline CDR1 reads SGDLS; CDR2 reads YYNGEE. CDR3 in amino acids: CASSVGQGAFSGANVLTF. The CDR3 nucleotides are TGTGCCAGCAGCGTCGGGCAGGGGGCGTTCTCTGGGGCCAACGTCCTGACTTTC.

This clone was observed once. CDR3 loop: CASGWQGREAFF. CDR3 in DNA: TGTGCTAGTGGTTGGCAGGGAAGGGAAGCTTTCTTT. The chain uses TRBV12-5 and TRBJ1-1; a possible D gene is TRBD1 (5 bases). This CDR3 has 12 amino acids. CDR1 is LGHNT and CDR2 is FRNRAP in the germline V gene. The V end was cut by 4 bases, the J end by 8 bases, with 11 bases between.

The chain joins TRBV6-1 to TRBJ2-1; no definite D call. V lost 6 bases and J lost 3, with 9 bases in between. The CDR3 has 13 residues. Germline V gives CDR1 MNHNS, CDR2 SASEGT. In DNA form, the CDR3 reads TGTGCCAGCAGCCGGGTGAACTACAATGAGCAGTTCTTC. Translating gives CASSRVNYNEQFF.

This chain joins TRBV30 and TRBJ1-3; tentative D call: TRBD1 (5 bases). V was clipped by 4 bases and J by 4 bases, with 11 bases between them. This CDR3 region has 13 residues. CDR1 is GTSNPN, CDR2 SVGIG, per germline (reference sequence). The CDR3 sequence is CAWNQGIGNTIYF. CDR3 bases: TGTGCCTGGAACCAGGGAATCGGAAACACCATATATTTT.

The chain has TRBV27 and TRBJ1-2; 8 bases are shared with TRBD1. J gave up 8 bases and V 7 bases, and 3 bases lay outside the gene matches. Per the germline V gene, CDR1 is MNHEY and CDR2 is SMNVEV (reference sequence). This CDR3 region has 11 residues. CDR3 in amino acids: CASTRGRGYTF. The CDR3 DNA reads as TGTGCCAGCACCAGGGGGCGAGGCTACACCTTC.

The V and J genes are TRBV5-4 and TRBJ1-2, with 11 nucleotides matching TRBD1. From germline, CDR1 is SGHNT and CDR2 YYREEE (reference sequence). Germline trimming cut 1 base from V and 3 bases from J; bases unmatched to any gene: 2. The CDR3 length is 15 residues. The CDR3 spells CASSLKGQGDYGYTF. The CDR3 DNA reads TGTGCCAGCAGCTTGAAGGGACAGGGGGACTATGGCTACACCTTC.

This sequence joins TRBV9 and TRBJ2-7; 8 positions match TRBD2. The CDR3 length is 14 residues. The germline CDR1 and CDR2 sequences are SGDLS and YYNGEE. The ends lost 0 bases at V and 6 bases at J; junction bases unmatched: 5. CDR3: CASSVGAGASEQYF. The CDR3, as DNA: TGTGCCAGCAGCGTAGGAGCGGGAGCCTCCGAGCAGTACTTC.

The genes are TRBV28 and TRBJ1-5, with D unclear. CDR1 and CDR2 from the germline V gene are MDHEN and SYDVKM. Trimming removed 3 bases at V and 9 bases at J, with 18 bases between. This CDR3 spans 15 amino acids. The CDR3 DNA is TGTGCCAGCAGTTTCACAGTCAAGGCGGCGGGGCCCCAGCATTTT. Its translation is CASSFTVKAAGPQHF. Combining the CDR3 with reference TRBV28 and TRBJ1-5 gives the whole variable domain DVKVTQSSRYLVKRTGEKVFLECVQDMDHENMFWYRQDPGLGLRLIYFSYDVKMKEKGDIPEGYSVSREKKERFSLILESASTNQTSMYLCASSFTVKAAGPQHFGDGTRLSIL.

The rearrangement joins TRBV2 to TRBJ2-7; TRBD1 matches 7 bases. The ends lost 6 bases at V and 5 bases at J; junction bases unmatched: 7. In germline, CDR1 is SNHLY, CDR2 FYNNEI. CDR3 length equals 13 residues. CDR3 protein: CASSKDRWDEQYF. For the CDR3, the DNA is TGTGCCAGCAGCAAGGACAGGTGGGACGAGCAGTACTTC.

This chain uses TRBV9 with TRBJ1-3; D unresolved. V was shortened by 6 bases and J by 0 bases, with 16 bases between the two germline ends. Germline V lookup: CDR1 SGDLS, CDR2 YYNGEE. The CDR3 length is 16 residues. The DNA of the CDR3 is TGTGCCAGCACCCCAGGCCCGCGGGGCTCTGGAAACACCATATATTTT. This sequence encodes CASTPGPRGSGNTIYF.

The J gene is TRBJ1-6, the V gene TRBV9; the D is unclear. CDR3 size: 13 residues. From germline, CDR1 is SGDLS and CDR2 YYNGEE. Trimming removed 4 bases from V and 8 bases from J, with 10 bases in between. The CDR3 loop is CASSSWEDSPLHF. The CDR3 DNA is TGTGCCAGCAGCTCTTGGGAGGATTCACCCCTCCACTTT.

The rearrangement joins TRBV2 to TRBJ1-3; no clear D gene. The CDR3 extends over 14 amino acids. The V end lost 3 bases, the J end lost 0 bases, and 6 bases lay between the germline ends. CDR1 is SNHLY, CDR2 FYNNEI, per germline. DNA for the CDR3: TGTGCCAGCAGTGACAGTCTCTCTGGAAACACCATATATTTT. It is translated as CASSDSLSGNTIYF. The whole variable domain, filled in from reference TRBV2 and TRBJ1-3, reads EPEVTQTPSHQVTQMGQEVILRCVPISNHLYFYWYRQILGQKVEFLVSFYNNEISEKSEIFDDQFSVERPDGSNFTLKIRSTKLEDSAMYFCASSDSLSGNTIYFGEGSWLTVV.

The V and J genes are TRBV7-9 and TRBJ1-1; perhaps TRBD1 as D (6 bases). CDR1 is SEHNR and CDR2 is FQNEAQ in the germline V gene (reference sequence). Trimming stripped 5 bases from V and 1 base from J, with 14 bases between. This CDR3 region has 15 residues. DNA for the CDR3: TGTGCCAGCAGCCCTCCGGCCAGGGGGAACACTGAAGCTTTCTTT. Protein product: CASSPPARGNTEAFF. Full variable domain (rest looked up from reference TRBV7-9 and TRBJ1-1): DTGVSQNPRHKITKRGQNVTFRCDPISEHNRLYWYRQTLGQGPEFLTYFQNEAQLEKSRLLSDRFSAERPKGSFSTLEIQRTEQGDSAMYLCASSPPARGNTEAFFGQGTRLTVV.

The gene calls are TRBV4-1 and TRBJ2-7, with a weak D call TRBD1 (6 bases). The CDR3 is made up of 16 amino acids. Looked up from germline, CDR1 is MGHRA and CDR2 is YSYEKL. V was cut by 0 bases and J by 3 bases, with 15 bases left in between. CDR3 sequence reads: CASSQDREQGHYEQYF. The CDR3 region has the DNA TGCGCCAGCAGCCAAGATAGGGAGCAGGGACACTACGAGCAGTACTTC.

This rearrangement joins TRBV11-2 to TRBJ2-7; the D gene is possibly TRBD2 (5 bases). This CDR3 has 12 amino acids. Per the germline V gene, CDR1 is SGHAT and CDR2 is FQNNGV. The V gene lost 6 bases and the J gene lost 7 bases, with 13 bases spanning the gap. The CDR3 DNA follows: TGTGCCAGCAGTGACGGCGGGTGGGAGCAGTACTTC. Its translation is CASSDGGWEQYF.

The chain couples TRBV5-1 to TRBJ2-7; D might be TRBD2 (6 bases). From germline, CDR1 is SGHRS and CDR2 YFSETQ. The CDR3 has 14 residues. With 5 bases removed from V and 2 bases from J, the gap between germline ends came to 14 bases. The CDR3 sequence: CASRSVGTPYEQYF. The CDR3 DNA reads as TGCGCCAGCAGATCGGTAGGGACTCCCTACGAGCAGTACTTC.

The CDR3 sequence: CSVSGGWGMNTEAFF. CDR3 nucleotide sequence: TGCAGCGTTTCAGGGGGCTGGGGTATGAACACTGAAGCTTTCTTT. V gene TRBV29-1 combines with J gene TRBJ1-1; 8 bases align to TRBD1. V was pared by 5 bases and J by 0 bases, with 8 bases of the junction left unmatched. This CDR3 spans 15 amino acids. CDR1 and CDR2 (germline): SQVTM, ANQGSEA. The full variable domain, rest sourced from reference TRBV29-1 and TRBJ1-1, is SAVISQKPSRDICQRGTSLTIQCQVDSQVTMMFWYRQQPGQSLTLIATANQGSEATYESGFVIDKFPISRPNLTFSTLTVSNMSPEDSSIYLCSVSGGWGMNTEAFFGQGTRLTVV.

This clone is termed medium-sized. V and J are TRBV30 and TRBJ1-4; TRBD1 aligns across 12 bases. This CDR3 has 16 residues. CDR1 GTSNPN and CDR2 SVGIG come from the germline V gene (reference sequence). Trimming cost V 2 bases and J 8 bases; bases outside gene matches: 9. CDR3 residues: CAWSPGGQGAGEKLFF. The CDR3 region has the DNA TGTGCCTGGAGTCCAGGGGGACAGGGGGCAGGGGAAAAACTGTTTTTT.

J is TRBJ1-5 and V is TRBV18; D is unresolved. This CDR3 is 15 amino acids long. Trimming removed 2 bases from V and 0 bases from J, with 8 bases in between. Germline V gene lookup returns CDR1 KGHSH and CDR2 LQKENI. The CDR3 loop reads CASSPISDSNQPQHF. The CDR3 region has the DNA TGTGCCAGCTCACCAATAAGCGATAGCAATCAGCCCCAGCATTTT.

The chain couples TRBV6-1 to TRBJ2-5; tentatively, D is TRBD2 (5 bases). The germline gives CDR1 MNHNS, CDR2 SASEGT. This CDR3 spans 13 amino acids. Trimming took 6 bases from V and 4 from J, leaving 12 bases between them. The DNA of the CDR3 is TGTGCCAGCAGGCTAGCCCGGGGAGAGACCCAGTACTTC. As protein: CASRLARGETQYF.

The rearrangement links TRBV30 to TRBJ2-3; D is unclear. The V gene lost 3 bases and the J gene lost 2 bases, with 9 bases spanning the gap. The CDR3 runs 13 residues. The germline V gene encodes CDR1 GTSNPN and CDR2 SVGIG (reference sequence). As DNA, the CDR3 is TGTGCCTGGAGCCTGACACTCACAGATACGCAGTATTTT. Translating gives CAWSLTLTDTQYF.

V gene TRBV13 combines with J gene TRBJ1-6; TRBD1 matches at 9 bases. The CDR3 covers 18 residues. Germline V lookup: CDR1 PRHDT, CDR2 FYEKMQ (reference sequence). Trimming cost V 4 bases and J 10 bases; bases outside gene matches: 17. DNA of the CDR3: TGTGCCAGCAGCTCTACGCTACGGGACAGGGAGCCTCGATCACCCCTCCACTTT. Translated: CASSSTLRDREPRSPLHF.

The chain joins TRBV28 to TRBJ1-4; unclear D gene. V gave up 7 bases and J gave up 0 bases, with 12 bases separating them. Germline V CDR1 and CDR2: MDHEN, SYDVKM. There are 15 residues in the CDR3. The CDR3 nucleotides read TGTGCCAGCAAAGTCACGCGTCCAACTAATGAAAAACTGTTTTTT. It is translated as CASKVTRPTNEKLFF. Complete variable domain (other parts from reference TRBV28 and TRBJ1-4): DVKVTQSSRYLVKRTGEKVFLECVQDMDHENMFWYRQDPGLGLRLIYFSYDVKMKEKGDIPEGYSVSREKKERFSLILESASTNQTSMYLCASKVTRPTNEKLFFGSGTQLSVL.

The gene calls are TRBV6-5 and TRBJ2-5; 9 nucleotides match TRBD1. The J segment lost 5 bases and the V segment lost 6 bases, leaving 10 bases of the junction unmatched. CDR1 is MNHEY and CDR2 is SVGAGI in the germline V gene. The CDR3 totals 15 residues. CDR3 in DNA: TGTGCCAGCAGCTCGACAGGGGGAATAAGGGAGACCCAGTACTTC. Encoded protein: CASSSTGGIRETQYF.

Of note for this clone: The junction does not match germline at one end; this may be a read error. The chain has TRBV5-6 and TRBJ1-1, with TRBD1 matching 7 bases. The germline V gene has CDR1 SGHDT and CDR2 YYEEEE. CDR3 size: 13 residues. In DNA, the CDR3 is TGTGCCAGCAGCCTCAGGGGGGACACTGAAGCTTCCTTT. As protein: CASSLRGDTEASF.

The genes are TRBV19 and TRBJ1-5; possibly TRBD1 for D (5 bases). In germline, CDR1 is LNHDA, CDR2 SQIVND (reference sequence). The CDR3 is made up of 14 amino acids. V was trimmed by 4 bases and J by 3 bases, leaving 10 bases between them. The CDR3 DNA reads TGTGCCAGTAGTAGATGGGGCGACAATCAGCCCCAGCATTTT. Translating gives CASSRWGDNQPQHF. Full variable domain (rest looked up from reference TRBV19 and TRBJ1-5): DGGITQSPKYLFRKEGQNVTLSCEQNLNHDAMYWYRQDPGQGLRLIYYSQIVNDFQKGDIAEGYSVSREKKESFPLTVTSAQKNPTAFYLCASSRWGDNQPQHFGDGTRLSIL.

The chain couples TRBV29-1 to TRBJ1-2, with a possible D match to TRBD1 (6 bases). The CDR3 loop spans 14 amino acids. CDR1 and CDR2 from the germline V gene are SQVTM and ANQGSEA. Trimming cost V 0 bases and J 2 bases, with 10 bases left between them. The CDR3 nucleotides read TGCAGCGTTGAAGAAGGACAGATGAACTATGGCTACACCTTC. Protein: CSVEEGQMNYGYTF.

This clone showed up just a few times. The chain employs TRBV29-1 and TRBJ1-5, with 11 bases aligning to TRBD1. The J segment lost 4 bases and the V segment lost 3 bases, leaving 8 bases of the junction unmatched. Germline V gives CDR1 SQVTM, CDR2 ANQGSEA. This CDR3 comprises 16 residues. CDR3 coding DNA: TGCAGCGTTGAGAGGTCCGGGACAGGGGGAAATCAGCCCCAGCATTTT. Translating gives CSVERSGTGGNQPQHF.

This clone was observed once. The rearrangement links TRBV19 to TRBJ1-1; possibly TRBD1 for D (6 bases). The CDR3 contains 14 residues. From germline, CDR1 is LNHDA and CDR2 SQIVND (reference sequence). Trimming left V 4 bases short and J 0 bases short, with 9 bases between. The CDR3 DNA reads TGTGCCAGTAGTACGGGACAAATGAACACTGAAGCTTTCTTT. The encoded protein is CASSTGQMNTEAFF.

There are a few counts of this clone. This CDR3 is CASSGGLAGVETQYF. The CDR3, as DNA: TGTGCCAGCAGCGGGGGACTAGCGGGAGTAGAGACCCAGTACTTC. This chain links TRBV5-8 with TRBJ2-5; 14 positions agree with TRBD2. Germline CDR1 and CDR2: SGHTS and YDEGEE. The V and J ends lost 4 bases and 4 bases, in that order; junction bases with no gene match: 3. The length of the CDR3 is 15 residues.